The rows below give T cell receptor beta chains drawn from one sample of a study of T cell responses to AZD1222 COVID-19 vaccine. TCRdb's table, derived via immunoSEQ multiplex PCR, lists solely in-frame clones and lacks some. The sample shows roughly 140,000 clones, approximately 91% of them seen only once. Material: peripheral blood, obtained 28 days after the second AZD1222 dose. These receptors were collected from an adult who received the AZD1222 COVID-19 vaccine. Both conserved end residues are trimmed from each CDR3.

CDR3aa: ASSYGTSGGYEQY
v_gene: TRBV7-2

CDR3aa: ASSITGSEKSCEQY
v_gene: TRBV21-1

CDR3aa: ASSLAPVSTEAF
v_gene: TRBV7-6

CDR3aa: ASRGATGELF
v_gene: TRBV6-5

CDR3aa: ASSYDGTRATEQF
v_gene: TRBV6-5

CDR3aa: ASSGEGALKNTEAF
v_gene: TRBV6-1

CDR3aa: ASTPGPNTEAF
v_gene: TRBV10-2

CDR3aa: ASSEGGFDYNEQF
v_gene: TRBV10-1

CDR3aa: ASSLTSSKWANTEAF
v_gene: TRBV7-3

CDR3aa: ASSMGGRSYEQY
v_gene: TRBV19

CDR3aa: ASSVGPRGHGYT
v_gene: TRBV9

CDR3aa: ASSFDRALGSGNTIY
v_gene: TRBV7-9

CDR3aa: ASSIRTGIRSTNEKLF
v_gene: TRBV19

CDR3aa: ASSSTGTGGNTIY
v_gene: TRBV6-5

CDR3aa: ASSPRTGNQPQH
v_gene: TRBV7-9

CDR3aa: ASGAGPNQPQH
v_gene: TRBV5-1

CDR3aa: ASSHLAGGRSGTDTQY
v_gene: TRBV4-1

CDR3aa: ASSLTNMNTEAF
v_gene: TRBV5-1

CDR3aa: ASSGVGRSRTDTQY
v_gene: TRBV6-1

CDR3aa: ASSLAPTERGSYNEQF
v_gene: TRBV7-2

CDR3aa: ASSPGAGQGQGYT
v_gene: TRBV7-9

CDR3aa: ASSLSRTSSYNSPLH
v_gene: TRBV27

CDR3aa: ASSPTGEYGYT
v_gene: TRBV19

CDR3aa: ASSQGSNQPQH
v_gene: TRBV27

CDR3aa: ASSQAAGANYGYT
v_gene: TRBV4-2

CDR3aa: SAREEWAF
v_gene: TRBV20-1

CDR3aa: ASSLSSQLYEQY
v_gene: TRBV5-1

CDR3aa: ASSGTGGNQPQH
v_gene: TRBV2

CDR3aa: ASSPPGLGTDTQY
v_gene: TRBV18

CDR3aa: ASKDRREGPEQY
v_gene: TRBV6-6

CDR3aa: ASSLVGRSYGYT
v_gene: TRBV7-9

CDR3aa: ASSHEGARAF
v_gene: TRBV3-1/TRBV3-2

CDR3aa: ATIGGLDGYT
v_gene: TRBV24-1

CDR3aa: AIMGDSDTQY
v_gene: TRBV10-3

CDR3aa: ASSIGVGRAEYEQY
v_gene: TRBV19

CDR3aa: ASSKAKGSRTDTQY
v_gene: TRBV21-1

CDR3aa: ASSLVGNVAGELF
v_gene: TRBV27

CDR3aa: ASSQEAGGSYNEQF
v_gene: TRBV3-1/TRBV3-2

CDR3aa: ASSQGANTEAF
v_gene: TRBV3-1/TRBV3-2

CDR3aa: ASSATRDSYNEQF
v_gene: TRBV9

CDR3aa: ASSPPETGELF
v_gene: TRBV6-5

CDR3aa: ASSQEGGRSPLH
v_gene: TRBV4-2

CDR3aa: ASSQSGLVSEQF
v_gene: TRBV3-1/TRBV3-2